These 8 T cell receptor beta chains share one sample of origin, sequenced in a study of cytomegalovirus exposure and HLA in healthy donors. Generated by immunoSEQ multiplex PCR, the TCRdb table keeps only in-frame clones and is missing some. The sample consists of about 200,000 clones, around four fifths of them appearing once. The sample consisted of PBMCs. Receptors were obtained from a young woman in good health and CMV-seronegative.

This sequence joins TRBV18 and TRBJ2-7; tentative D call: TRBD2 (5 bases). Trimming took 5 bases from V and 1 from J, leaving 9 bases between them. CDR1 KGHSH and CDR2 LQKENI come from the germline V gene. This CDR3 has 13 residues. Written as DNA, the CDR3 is TGTGCCAGCTCAGTCCCGGGGTCCTACGAGCAGTACTTC. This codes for CASSVPGSYEQYF.

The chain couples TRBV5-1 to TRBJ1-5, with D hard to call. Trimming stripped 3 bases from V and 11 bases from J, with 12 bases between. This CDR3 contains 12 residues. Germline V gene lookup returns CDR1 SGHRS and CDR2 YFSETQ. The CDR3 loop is CASSSPGRAQHF. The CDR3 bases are TGCGCCAGCAGCTCCCCAGGACGGGCCCAGCATTTT.

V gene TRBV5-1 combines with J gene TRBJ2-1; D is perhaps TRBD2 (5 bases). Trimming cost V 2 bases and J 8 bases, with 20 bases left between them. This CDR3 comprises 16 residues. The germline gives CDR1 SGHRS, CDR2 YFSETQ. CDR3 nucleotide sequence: TGCGCCAGCAGCTTCGGAACTAGTTCCGTAGTCGATGAGCAGTTCTTC. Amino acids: CASSFGTSSVVDEQFF.

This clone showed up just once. The CDR3 nucleotides are TGCGCCAGCAGCGCGGGACAGAACTATGGCTACACCTTC. Translation gives CASSAGQNYGYTF. The chain is built from TRBV5-1 and TRBJ1-2, with TRBD1 matching over 7 bases. Germline CDR1 and CDR2: SGHRS and YFSETQ. J lost 2 bases, V lost 4 bases, and 2 bases had no gene match. This CDR3 is 13 amino acids long.

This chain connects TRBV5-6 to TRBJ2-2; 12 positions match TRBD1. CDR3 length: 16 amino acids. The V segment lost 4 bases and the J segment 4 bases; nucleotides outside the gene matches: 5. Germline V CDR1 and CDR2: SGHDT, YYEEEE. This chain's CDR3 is CASSPGTGGRTGELFF. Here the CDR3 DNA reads TGTGCCAGCAGCCCAGGGACAGGGGGCCGCACCGGGGAGCTGTTTTTT.

This CDR3 reads CSVGTGWETQYF. The CDR3 region has the DNA TGCAGCGTGGGGACAGGCTGGGAGACCCAGTACTTC. The chain couples TRBV29-1 to TRBJ2-5; 8 positions match TRBD1. V gave up 6 bases and J gave up 5 bases; unmatched junction bases: 5. From germline, CDR1 is SQVTM and CDR2 ANQGSEA. The CDR3 has 12 amino acids. Full variable domain (missing parts from reference TRBV29-1 and TRBJ2-5): SAVISQKPSRDICQRGTSLTIQCQVDSQVTMMFWYRQQPGQSLTLIATANQGSEATYESGFVIDKFPISRPNLTFSTLTVSNMSPEDSSIYLCSVGTGWETQYFGPGTRLLVL.

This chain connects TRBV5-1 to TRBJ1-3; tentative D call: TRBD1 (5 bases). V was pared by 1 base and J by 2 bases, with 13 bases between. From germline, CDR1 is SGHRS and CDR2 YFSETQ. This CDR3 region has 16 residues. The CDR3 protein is CASSLLGGFAGNTIYF. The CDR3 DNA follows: TGCGCCAGCAGCTTGTTGGGGGGATTCGCTGGAAACACCATATATTTT.

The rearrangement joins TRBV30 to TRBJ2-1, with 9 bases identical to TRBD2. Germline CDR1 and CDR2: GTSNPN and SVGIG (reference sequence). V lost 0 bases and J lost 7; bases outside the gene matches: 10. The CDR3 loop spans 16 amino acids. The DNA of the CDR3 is TGTGCCTGGAGTGTACGGGCCAGCGGGGGGATTAATGAGCAGTTCTTC. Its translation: CAWSVRASGGINEQFF.